Shown below are 12 T cell receptor beta chains from a single sample sequenced in a study of response to subunit inactivated influenza vaccine. TCRdb ran MiXCR on the RT-PCR reads and lists one entry per CDR3 protein. The sample lists approximately 230,000 distinct CDR3 sequences, over 9% occurring once. Material: non-naive T cells sorted from PBMCs, obtained approximately 15 days before vaccination. All receptors come from a man between 50 and 59 years old who received an inactivated influenza vaccine.

The table lists this clonotype with many counts. The J gene is TRBJ2-1, the V gene TRBV6-5, with 7 positions matching TRBD1. This CDR3 is 14 amino acids long. Germline trimming cut 2 bases from V and 5 bases from J; bases unmatched to any gene: 3. CDR1 is MNHEY and CDR2 is SVGAGI in the germline V gene. The CDR3 bases are TGTGCCAGCAGTTACGGGGACAGTAACAATGAGCAGTTCTTC. It specifies CASSYGDSNNEQFF.

This clonotype was recorded a few times. This chain joins TRBV6-5 and TRBJ2-7; possibly TRBD1 or TRBD2 for D (7 bases each). The V gene lost 3 bases and the J gene lost 7 bases, with 16 bases spanning the gap. This CDR3 has 14 amino acids. Germline V gene sequence: CDR1 MNHEY, CDR2 SVGAGI. CDR3 in DNA: TGTGCCAGCAGTTATCAACAGGGGAGGGGTGAGCAGTACTTC. Translating gives CASSYQQGRGEQYF.

This clonotype was counted only a few times. The J gene is TRBJ2-6, the V gene TRBV7-9; maybe TRBD1 (5 bases). Trimming shortened V by 5 bases and J by 2 bases, and 13 bases separated the two germline ends. The germline V gene encodes CDR1 SEHNR and CDR2 FQNEAQ (reference sequence). The CDR3 covers 16 residues. The CDR3, as DNA: TGTGCCAGCAGCCCAGGGTCAGGAACTGGGGCCAACGTCCTGACTTTC. Encoded protein: CASSPGSGTGANVLTF. The full variable domain, its missing parts supplied by reference TRBV7-9 and TRBJ2-6, is DTGVSQNPRHKITKRGQNVTFRCDPISEHNRLYWYRQTLGQGPEFLTYFQNEAQLEKSRLLSDRFSAERPKGSFSTLEIQRTEQGDSAMYLCASSPGSGTGANVLTFGAGSRLTVL.

The gene calls are TRBV6-1 and TRBJ1-1, with D maybe TRBD1 (5 bases). The germline CDR1 and CDR2 sequences are MNHNS and SASEGT. V shed 6 bases and J shed 3 bases, with 14 bases lying between them. CDR3 length: 14 amino acids. The CDR3 DNA reads as TGTGCCAGCAGATCGATGGGACTCTACACTGAAGCTTTCTTT. The encoded protein is CASRSMGLYTEAFF.

V and J are TRBV4-2 and TRBJ1-6, with D possibly being TRBD1 (5 bases). Trimming removed 5 bases at V and 5 bases at J, with 13 bases between. CDR3 length: 15 amino acids. Germline CDR1 and CDR2: LGHNA and YNFKEQ. The CDR3, as DNA: TGTGCCAGCAGCACCCGGGACGCAGATAATTCACCCCTCCACTTT. Its protein product is CASSTRDADNSPLHF.

The chain carries TRBV6-2 or TRBV6-3 and TRBJ1-2; D call uncertain. Germline CDR1 reads MNHEY; CDR2 reads SVGEGT. The V and J ends lost 6 bases and 5 bases respectively, with 7 bases between them. The CDR3 totals 11 residues. Here the CDR3 reads CASRGGYGYTF. In nucleotides, the CDR3 is TGTGCCAGCAGGGGCGGATATGGCTACACCTTC.

Ten or more counts support this clonotype. The chain has TRBV7-2 and TRBJ2-7, with TRBD2 matching over 8 bases. J gave up 2 bases and V 6 bases, and 3 bases lay outside the gene matches. Germline CDR1 SGHTA, CDR2 FQGNSA. The CDR3 is 13 amino acids. The DNA of the CDR3 is TGTGCCAGCAGGTATAGCGGGGCCTACGAGCAGTACTTC. Translating it yields CASRYSGAYEQYF.

Points on this clonotype: One base away lies a much larger clone, so this may be a sequencing read error. The chain joins TRBV4-1 to TRBJ2-3; no clear D. The CDR3 runs 15 residues. CDR1 is MGHRA and CDR2 is YSYEKL in the germline V gene. V lost 5 bases to trimming and J lost 3 bases, with 15 bases between them. DNA for the CDR3: TGCGCCAGCAGCGCCCGGGCCACACTGACAGATACGCAGTATTTT. The encoded protein is CASSARATLTDTQYF.

This clonotype has a handful of counts. This sequence joins TRBV2 and TRBJ1-4, with D perhaps matching TRBD1 (6 bases). CDR3 length: 14 residues. The V gene lost 7 bases and the J gene lost 3 bases, with 12 bases spanning the gap. The germline V gene encodes CDR1 SNHLY and CDR2 FYNNEI. The CDR3 region is CASTLTGANEKLFF. CDR3 in DNA: TGTGCCAGCACCTTGACAGGAGCTAATGAAAAACTGTTTTTT.

This clonotype was observed many times. The chain couples TRBV7-8 to TRBJ2-7; 8 bases are a match to TRBD2. Germline V CDR1 and CDR2: SGHVS, FQNEAQ. V gave up 9 bases and J gave up 5 bases; unmatched junction bases: 9. CDR3 length equals 13 residues. The CDR3 reads CASIAGFNNEQYF. Written as DNA, the CDR3 is TGTGCCAGTATAGCGGGATTCAACAACGAGCAGTACTTC.

This clonotype came up a few times. V and J are TRBV30 and TRBJ2-7; 9 bases line up with TRBD1. Trimming at V came to 0 bases and at J to 1 base, leaving 4 bases not matched to a gene. Germline values: CDR1 GTSNPN, CDR2 SVGIG (reference sequence). This CDR3 is 15 amino acids long. In DNA, the CDR3 is TGTGCCTGGAGTGTACCCGACAGGGGGTCCTACGAGCAGTACTTC. Translated: CAWSVPDRGSYEQYF. The complete variable domain, with remaining parts taken from reference TRBV30 and TRBJ2-7, reads SQTIHQWPATLVQPVGSPLSLECTVEGTSNPNLYWYRQAAGRGLQLLFYSVGIGQISSEVPQNLSASRPQDRQFILSSKKLLLSDSGFYLCAWSVPDRGSYEQYFGPGTRLTVT.

This clonotype was recorded at least ten times. V is TRBV5-6 and J is TRBJ1-5, with D unclear. Trimming took 2 bases from V and 2 from J, leaving 11 bases between them. The length of the CDR3 is 15 residues. Germline V gene lookup returns CDR1 SGHDT and CDR2 YYEEEE. The CDR3 is CASSFRGYGNQPQHF. CDR3 DNA: TGTGCCAGCAGCTTTCGGGGTTATGGCAATCAGCCCCAGCATTTT.